This T cell receptor beta chain is from a study of CXCR3-negative and CXCR3-positive naive CD8 T cells. Comment on this clonotype: The antigen is undetermined.

Study-wide results and caveats: More hydrophobic TRB CDR3s occurred in CXCR3-positive than in CXCR3-negative naive cells.

The TRB cDNA libraries were prepared by 5' RACE with UMI labels. Each CDR3 protein gets one entry in TCRdb, which reprocessed the 5' RACE reads and gives no DNA. This listing includes tens of thousands of distinct CDR3 sequences. Germline V gives CDR1 SQVTM, CDR2 ANQGSEA. This CDR3 is built from 15 residues. The chain joins TRBV29-1 to TRBJ2-2; TCRdb gives TRBD1 as the D gene, but with no DNA this cannot be confirmed. This receptor was obtained from a human donor in good health. Some clones in this sample may be carry-over from other donors' samples. Sequencing used naive CXCR3+ CD8+ T cells from blood. Subset of the sample: CD45RO-CCR7+CD27+CD95- naive CD8+ T cells expressing CXCR3 (TNR3+). Here the CDR3 reads CSVESGKSNTGELFF.